The sequence of this T cell receptor beta chain was determined in a study of T cells in Graves' hyperthyroidism and ophthalmopathy. Germline CDR1 is LNHDA and CDR2 is SQIVND (reference sequence). The J segment lost 5 bases and the V segment lost 1 base, leaving 6 bases of the junction unmatched. CDR3 size: 17 residues. TCR beta CDR3 sequences were amplified from RNA transcripts. During a first-round RT-PCR of the TCR CDR3, the HTBI primer set was used. TCRdb recomputed calls from the multiplex PCR reads with MiXCR, one row per CDR3 protein. In the table there are some 740,000 distinct CDR3 sequences, 12% to 15% of which are singletons.

This chain joins TRBV19 and TRBJ2-1; 12 bases fit TRBD2. This clonotype was sampled from a woman aged 18-35 years with Graves' hyperthyroidism. Sequencing used blood. CDR3 sequence reads: CASSIVLLAGGHNEQFF. CDR3 sequence (DNA): TGTGCCAGTAGTATAGTACTACTAGCGGGAGGCCACAATGAGCAGTTCTTC.